One and the same sample provided the 29 T cell receptor beta chains below, sequenced in a study of T cells expressing NK-cell markers. Reprocessing the 5' RACE reads, TCRdb reports a single entry for every CDR3 protein and omits DNA. The sample is made up of approximately 440,000 distinct CDR3 sequences, and the top ten hold 1.4% of it. The sequencing input was blood T cells: a sorted CD56 or NKG2C T cell subset, CD4+ or CD8+ T cells, or bulk PBMC T cells (not recorded which). All receptors come from a woman between 50 and 59 years old in good health.

V and J are TRBV12-3 or TRBV12-4 and TRBJ1-1; the TRBD1 assignment by TCRdb is unverifiable without DNA. The CDR3 spans 15 residues. CDR3 residues: CATLFGRRINTEAFF.

This chain links TRBV7-9 with TRBJ2-4; TCRdb gives TRBD2 as the D gene, but with no DNA this cannot be confirmed. Germline CDR1 is SEHNR and CDR2 is FQNEAQ (reference sequence). The CDR3 length is 20 residues. CDR3 loop: CASSPERFRSREGAKNIQYF.

This sequence joins TRBV5-1 and TRBJ2-6; TCRdb gives TRBD2 as the D gene, but with no DNA this cannot be confirmed. CDR1 and CDR2 from the germline V gene are SGHRS and YFSETQ. The CDR3 spans 18 residues. This chain's CDR3 is CASSLGAYWGSGANVLTF.

The chain links TRBV5-1 to TRBJ2-1; TCRdb reports TRBD1, a call that lacks DNA to check it against. The V gene's germline CDR1 is SGHRS and CDR2 YFSETQ. This CDR3 has 12 residues. The CDR3 region is CASSQEPGKQFF.

The rearrangement joins TRBV9 to TRBJ2-1; TCRdb proposes TRBD1, but this gene call is untestable without DNA. Germline V lookup: CDR1 SGDLS, CDR2 YYNGEE. The CDR3 has 12 residues. CDR3 sequence: CASGTGGRSQFF.

The chain has TRBV6-6 and TRBJ1-1. The CDR3 has 15 amino acids. Germline CDR1 MNHNY, CDR2 SVGAGI (reference sequence). The CDR3 loop reads CASRGGDIMNTEAFF.

The chain couples TRBV15 to TRBJ2-2; absent DNA, TCRdb's TRBD2 call cannot be checked. The CDR3 is 17 residues long. Germline V gene sequence: CDR1 LNHNV, CDR2 YYDKDF (reference sequence). The CDR3 protein is CATSRDIALAYTGELFF.

This chain links TRBV3-1 with TRBJ1-2. CDR1 and CDR2 from the germline V gene are LGHDT and YNNKEL (reference sequence). The CDR3 covers 14 residues. CDR3 in amino acids: CASSQGDSYHGYTF.

V usage is TRBV20-1 and J usage is TRBJ1-1. Germline CDR1 reads DFQATT; CDR2 reads SNEGSKA (reference sequence). The CDR3 is 17 amino acids. The CDR3 loop is CSALNIGRGGSGTEAFF.

The chain joins TRBV3-1 to TRBJ2-1; TCRdb designates TRBD2, a call that cannot be tested without DNA. The germline CDR1 and CDR2 sequences are LGHDT and YNNKEL (reference sequence). The CDR3 has 16 amino acids. The CDR3 region is CASSLGTSGNYNEQFF.

The chain uses TRBV27 and TRBJ2-1. The CDR3 contains 13 residues. CDR1 MNHEY and CDR2 SMNVEV come from the germline V gene (reference sequence). The CDR3 reads CASSLRFSYEQFF.

The chain joins TRBV3-1 to TRBJ2-1; no DNA is available, so the TRBD2 call from TCRdb remains unchecked. CDR1 LGHDT and CDR2 YNNKEL come from the germline V gene (reference sequence). CDR3 length: 17 residues. CDR3 sequence: CASSNLWGGSGQNEQFF.

The chain uses TRBV27 and TRBJ2-1; the D gene TCRdb calls, TRBD2, cannot be checked with no DNA. The length of the CDR3 is 15 residues. The germline V gene encodes CDR1 MNHEY and CDR2 SMNVEV (reference sequence). The chain's CDR3 is CASRTRSSGYNEQFF.

The chain employs TRBV10-3 and TRBJ2-2. The CDR3 has 16 residues. CDR1 is ENHRY, CDR2 SYGVKD, per germline. The CDR3 spells CAISESDRKNTGELFF.

The chain recombines TRBV5-1 with TRBJ2-7. CDR3 length: 14 amino acids. Germline CDR1 and CDR2: SGHRS and YFSETQ. The CDR3 reads CASSLSWASYEQYF.

The chain recombines TRBV29-1 with TRBJ2-1; as DNA is missing, the TRBD2 call by TCRdb cannot be tested. Germline values: CDR1 SQVTM, CDR2 ANQGSEA. The CDR3 contains 16 residues. CDR3: CSVGRTSGSNKDEQFF.

The V gene is TRBV15, the J gene TRBJ2-3; TCRdb selects TRBD2, and the lack of DNA leaves this call unchecked. Per germline, CDR1 LNHNV and CDR2 YYDKDF (reference sequence). This CDR3 contains 12 residues. CDR3 sequence reads: CATGALSDTQYF.

This chain uses TRBV29-1 with TRBJ2-2; as DNA is missing, the TRBD1 call by TCRdb cannot be tested. CDR3 length: 14 residues. In germline, CDR1 is SQVTM, CDR2 ANQGSEA. The CDR3 sequence is CSVVPGINTGELFF.

This chain's CDR3 is CASSLEAETSYNSPLHF. The chain couples TRBV5-6 to TRBJ1-6. This CDR3 has 17 amino acids. Germline lookup yields CDR1 SGHDT and CDR2 YYEEEE. Drawing the rest from reference TRBV5-6 and TRBJ1-6, the complete variable domain is DAGVTQSPTHLIKTRGQQVTLRCSPKSGHDTVSWYQQALGQGPQFIFQYYEEEERQRGNFPDRFSGHQFPNYSSELNVNALLLGDSALYLCASSLEAETSYNSPLHFGNGTRLTVT.

The genes are TRBV29-1 and TRBJ2-1; the TRBD2 assignment by TCRdb is unverifiable without DNA. The CDR3 consists of 12 residues. Per germline, CDR1 SQVTM and CDR2 ANQGSEA. CDR3 region: CSAAISGSEQFF.

The chain uses TRBV20-1 and TRBJ1-6; TCRdb designates TRBD1, a call that cannot be tested without DNA. This CDR3 region has 15 residues. From germline, CDR1 is DFQATT and CDR2 SNEGSKA (reference sequence). The CDR3 sequence: CSARDKGTGLSPLHF.

The chain couples TRBV6-1 to TRBJ2-1; TCRdb returns TRBD2, unconfirmable since there is no DNA. The CDR3 sequence is 14 residues long. The V gene's germline CDR1 is MNHNS and CDR2 SASEGT. The CDR3 sequence: CASSGRGAYNEQFF.

The chain has TRBV4-2 and TRBJ2-3; TCRdb's D gene call, TRBD2, goes unchecked for lack of DNA. This CDR3 contains 17 residues. Germline V gene lookup returns CDR1 LGHNA and CDR2 YNFKEQ. The CDR3 reads CASSQHRLAGGADTQYF.

This chain's CDR3 is CASSRDEQGMREKLFF. The chain recombines TRBV4-1 with TRBJ1-4; the D call of TRBD1 rests on TCRdb alone, since no DNA is present to check it. Germline values: CDR1 MGHRA, CDR2 YSYEKL. CDR3 length: 16 amino acids.

The chain employs TRBV30 and TRBJ2-5; TCRdb indicates TRBD1, and absent DNA this call remains unverified. Germline V gene lookup returns CDR1 GTSNPN and CDR2 SVGIG (reference sequence). The CDR3 extends over 14 amino acids. CDR3 amino acids: CAFMTGTGVGPQYF.

The chain employs TRBV20-1 and TRBJ2-5; without DNA, the TCRdb call of TRBD1 cannot be checked. The CDR3 is 15 residues long. Per the germline V gene, CDR1 is DFQATT and CDR2 is SNEGSKA (reference sequence). Here the CDR3 reads CSAGPPGLPRETQYF.

The chain has TRBV5-1 and TRBJ2-2. The CDR3 covers 14 residues. Germline lookup yields CDR1 SGHRS and CDR2 YFSETQ. CDR3 amino acids: CASSLDGYTGELFF.

The chain employs TRBV24-1 and TRBJ2-2; the D gene TCRdb calls, TRBD1, cannot be checked with no DNA. Germline values: CDR1 KGHDR, CDR2 SFDVKD. CDR3 length equals 16 residues. The chain's CDR3 is CATSEQQPGTSGELFF.

The genes are TRBV6-5 and TRBJ1-2; the TRBD1 assignment by TCRdb is unverifiable without DNA. Per germline, CDR1 MNHEY and CDR2 SVGAGI. The CDR3 covers 13 residues. Here the CDR3 reads CASSYTGVYGYTF.